The text below deals with one T cell receptor beta chain. Antigen specificity is unknown. A single record per CDR3 protein comes from TCRdb applying MiXCR to the 5' RACE reads. The sample has 500,000 or so distinct CDR3 sequences, over 11% seen once. The data are from a study of identical twins. Study-level points and caveats: Out-of-frame alpha sequences common to twins were enriched for low generation probability.

CDR1 and CDR2 from the germline V gene are SGHTA and FQGNSA. Trimming removed 5 bases at V and 10 bases at J, with 18 bases between. This CDR3 spans 15 amino acids. These data also featured in a second study, about yellow fever vaccine responses in identical twins.

The sample consisted of CD4+ T cells sorted from blood. The V gene is TRBV7-2, the J gene TRBJ1-6, with TRBD1 as a possible D gene (6 bases). The sequence derives from a young woman in good health. The CDR3 nucleotides read TGTGCCAGCAGCCCCGGGGGGCGAGTTTTCTCACCCCTCCACTTT. This translates into CASSPGGRVFSPLHF.